This T cell receptor beta chain was retrieved from a study of control samples from healthy donors and cancer patients. Assay: immunoSEQ multiplex PCR; the TCRdb copy retains only in-frame clones and omits some. The sample carries 100,000 to 150,000 clones, roughly 89% recorded once. Germline CDR1 and CDR2: DFQATT and SNEGSKA (reference sequence). The trim removed 3 bases at V and 2 bases at J, leaving 11 bases unmatched. There are 17 residues in the CDR3. The V gene is TRBV20-1, the J gene TRBJ2-3; 10 nucleotides match TRBD2. The sequenced sample consisted of blood. The origin of this receptor is a man aged 25-40 years in good health. CDR3 bases: TGCAGTGCTAGTCAACTCCTAGCGGGGGACTACACAGATACGCAGTATTTT. Translation: CSASQLLAGDYTDTQYF.